The T cell receptor beta chain under discussion was sequenced for a study of blood T cell repertoires in COVID-19. As for the study in general: T cells, B-cell-depleted T cells, or PBMCs provided the cDNA or gDNA that served as material.

Cohort allocation depended upon clinical history that participants reported. Profiling relied on immunoSEQ multiplex PCR, and the TCRdb table lists in-frame clones only, not all of them. The sample records hundreds of thousands of clones, 88% being singletons. The CDR3 covers 17 residues. Germline values: CDR1 SGHTA, CDR2 FQGNSA. V trimming: 5 bases; J trimming: 1 base; junction bases outside the gene matches: 8. This chain links TRBV7-2 with TRBJ2-1; 10 nucleotides match TRBD2. The specimen was PBMCs or T cells enriched from blood (not recorded which). This TCR was recovered from a middle-aged woman with acute COVID-19. CDR3 region: CASSLTWTSGSYNEQFF. The CDR3 region has the DNA TGTGCCAGCAGCCTTACTTGGACTAGCGGATCCTACAATGAGCAGTTCTTC.